These 10 T cell receptor beta chains came from one sample sequenced in a study of cytomegalovirus exposure and HLA in healthy donors. Produced via immunoSEQ multiplex PCR; TCRdb's table is partial and in-frame only. The top ten clones hold 1.4% of a sample with around 130,000 clones, about 88% of them seen once. Input material: PBMCs. Source of these receptors: a man aged 25-45 years in good health and CMV-seronegative.

The V and J genes are TRBV6-1 and TRBJ2-7; a weak D match, TRBD2 (6 bases). This CDR3 is built from 15 residues. CDR1 and CDR2 from the germline V gene are MNHNS and SASEGT. V shed 2 bases and J shed 0 bases, with 11 bases lying between them. The CDR3 DNA sequence: TGTGCCAGCAGTGAACGCGGGGTTAGCTCCTACGAGCAGTACTTC. It is translated as CASSERGVSSYEQYF.

This chain links TRBV27 with TRBJ2-7, with TRBD2 matching 7 bases. The junction had 6 bases not matched to a gene; V was cut back by 6 bases and J by 4 bases. Per germline, CDR1 MNHEY and CDR2 SMNVEV (reference sequence). This CDR3 is built from 13 residues. The CDR3 bases are TGTGCCAGCAGCTTTCCCGGGAGGTACGAGCAGTACTTC. This translates into CASSFPGRYEQYF.

V is TRBV7-2 and J is TRBJ1-5; the match to TRBD1 covers 8 bases. The germline V gene encodes CDR1 SGHTA and CDR2 FQGNSA. V shed 6 bases and J 2 bases; nucleotides not matched to a gene: 3. The CDR3 is 14 residues long. CDR3 in amino acids: CASSATGGNQPQHF. The CDR3 DNA reads as TGTGCCAGCAGTGCGACAGGGGGCAATCAGCCCCAGCATTTT.

V is TRBV4-1 and J is TRBJ2-1, with 12 bases lining up with TRBD2. V lost 3 bases, J lost 9 bases, and 6 bases stayed unmatched. The CDR3 runs to 15 residues. Germline CDR1 reads MGHRA; CDR2 reads YSYEKL. CDR3 DNA sequence: TGCGCCAGCAGCCACACTAGCGGGAGGATTGCTGAGCAGTTCTTC. This gives the protein CASSHTSGRIAEQFF.

The chain recombines TRBV10-1 with TRBJ1-2; possibly TRBD1 for D (6 bases). CDR1 WNHNN and CDR2 SYGVQD come from the germline V gene (reference sequence). V was clipped by 2 bases and J by 8 bases, with 15 bases between them. The CDR3 has 14 residues. The CDR3 spells CASSETTTGYGYTF. As DNA, the CDR3 is TGCGCCAGCAGTGAGACCACGACAGGCTACGGCTACACCTTC.

This rearrangement joins TRBV19 to TRBJ2-1; 10 bases agree with TRBD2. The CDR3 totals 16 residues. Trimming removed 4 bases from V and 4 bases from J; junction bases left unmatched: 7. Germline V lookup: CDR1 LNHDA, CDR2 SQIVND (reference sequence). The CDR3 region is CASSTSGTSAYNEQFF. DNA for the CDR3: TGTGCCAGTAGTACCTCCGGGACTAGCGCTTACAATGAGCAGTTCTTC.

This clone came up once. The V call is TRBV6-1, the J call TRBJ2-7, with D tentatively TRBD2 (6 bases). The CDR3 is 14 amino acids. V was clipped by 9 bases and J by 2 bases, with 17 bases between them. Looked up from germline, CDR1 is MNHNS and CDR2 is SASEGT. The CDR3 is CASSGSLAAYEQYF. CDR3 DNA: TGTGCCAGTTCGGGGTCTTTAGCGGCCTACGAGCAGTACTTC.

This clone was recorded only once. The chain employs TRBV6-6 and TRBJ1-3; 7 bases align to TRBD1. Germline CDR1 is MNHNY and CDR2 is SVGAGI (reference sequence). The CDR3 spans 15 residues. The V segment lost 6 bases and the J segment 1 base; nucleotides outside the gene matches: 6. DNA for the CDR3: TGTGCCAGCAGCCTCTCGGGACAGTCTGGAAACACCATATATTTT. Translating gives CASSLSGQSGNTIYF.

The chain combines TRBV10-3 with TRBJ1-5; possible D gene TRBD1, 5 bases. Germline V CDR1 and CDR2: ENHRY, SYGVKD. V was cut by 1 base and J by 4 bases, with 11 bases left in between. This CDR3 contains 15 residues. The CDR3 sequence is CAISEFGAGNQPQHF. The CDR3 coding sequence is TGTGCCATCAGTGAGTTTGGGGCAGGGAATCAGCCCCAGCATTTT.

The V gene is TRBV27, the J gene TRBJ2-4; 10 nucleotides align to TRBD2. The junction had 14 bases not matched to a gene; V was cut back by 4 bases and J by 2 bases. Germline loops: CDR1 MNHEY, CDR2 SMNVEV (reference sequence). The CDR3 is 19 amino acids. The CDR3 DNA is TGTGCCAGCAGTTCCCTATTAGCGGGAGGACCGTTCTCCAAAAACATTCAGTACTTC. Translation: CASSSLLAGGPFSKNIQYF.